This T cell receptor (beta chain) comes out of a study of blood T cell repertoires in COVID-19. Methods used by the authors: Reference gene primer amplification gave estimated nucleated cell counts. The method was immunoSEQ multiplex PCR; TCRdb's version includes in-frame clones alone and lacks a portion of them. The DNA was the basis for D and trimming; V, J and clone size are from that table. The sample lists some 390,000 clones, about 88% occurring once. The V segment lost 4 bases and the J segment 4 bases; nucleotides outside the gene matches: 10. Germline V gene lookup returns CDR1 SGHNT and CDR2 YYREEE (reference sequence). CDR3 length equals 16 residues.

Sequencing input: peripheral blood. The chain is built from TRBV5-4 and TRBJ2-3, with 9 nucleotides matching TRBD2. The TCR comes from a human donor in a cohort sampled during active COVID-19. CDR3 nucleotides: TGTGCCAGCAGCCCCCCGTCAGCGGGAGGACCAGATACGCAGTATTTT. Its translation is CASSPPSAGGPDTQYF.